This T cell receptor (beta chain) was identified in a study of beta chain features in type 1 diabetes. The study, taken as a whole, reports: Patients with Type 1 diabetes showed moderately but significantly shorter TCRB CDR3s in all four CD4+ subsets.

This clone turned up a few times. Its antigen is not identified. cDNA synthesis used the whole RNA isolate, giving expressed TCRB sequences. Method: immunoSEQ multiplex PCR; TCRdb's copy keeps in-frame clones and lacks some. This sample has about 370,000 clones, with approximately 16% found just once. It was one heparinised blood draw, averaging about 0.12 L, that each donor gave. Each sorted population was over 95% pure. The clonotype comes from a woman younger than 35 in good health. Sequences were obtained from naive CD4+ T cells from blood.

The CDR3 reads CAWSGQGLEGYTF. The CDR3 coding sequence is TGTGCCTGGAGTGGACAGGGGTTGGAGGGCTACACCTTC. The chain has TRBV30 and TRBJ1-2; 8 nucleotides agree with TRBD1. Trimming removed 1 base from V and 8 bases from J; junction bases left unmatched: 6. The CDR3 loop spans 13 amino acids. Germline V gene data show CDR1 as GTSNPN and CDR2 as SVGIG (reference sequence).